The 18 T cell receptor beta chains presented below share a single source sample, sequenced in a study of blood T cell repertoires in COVID-19. Repertoires were generated with immunoSEQ multiplex PCR, while TCRdb's copy carries only in-frame clones and drops some. The sample contains 200,000 or so clones, 80% to 90% of which appear only once. The source material was peripheral blood. These receptors were taken from a woman between 45 and 65 years old with acute or convalescent COVID-19.

The V call is TRBV27, the J call TRBJ2-7; tentative D call: TRBD2 (6 bases). Per germline, CDR1 MNHEY and CDR2 SMNVEV (reference sequence). The germline V and J ends were trimmed by 0 bases and 8 bases, with 17 bases remaining between them. The CDR3 loop spans 15 amino acids. The CDR3 here is CASSLSGLSGRKQYF. The CDR3 DNA reads as TGTGCCAGCAGTTTATCAGGCCTCTCGGGGAGGAAGCAGTACTTC.

The chain has TRBV12-3 or TRBV12-4 and TRBJ2-3; no clear D gene. CDR3 length equals 13 residues. V was cut by 7 bases and J by 5 bases, with 13 bases left in between. The DNA of the CDR3 is TGTGCCAGCACTTCGAGGTCTGGAGATACGCAGTATTTT. Translation: CASTSRSGDTQYF.

The CDR3 DNA reads TGTGCCTGGAGTGTACAGACAGACTACAATGAGCAGTTCTTC. Translation: CAWSVQTDYNEQFF. This chain uses TRBV30 with TRBJ2-1; maybe TRBD1 (5 bases). The germline V and J ends were trimmed by 0 bases and 3 bases, with 9 bases remaining between them. The CDR3 has 14 residues. Germline lookup yields CDR1 GTSNPN and CDR2 SVGIG (reference sequence).

The J gene is TRBJ2-1, the V gene TRBV3-1 (or the pseudogene TRBV3-2); unclear D gene. The germline V gene has CDR1 LGHDT and CDR2 YNNKEL (reference sequence). Trimming pared 0 bases from V and 4 bases from J, leaving 10 bases between. The CDR3 is 15 amino acids. The CDR3 is CASSQDGLDYNEQFF. CDR3 DNA sequence: TGTGCCAGCAGCCAAGATGGGCTTGATTACAATGAGCAGTTCTTC.

This chain connects TRBV18 to TRBJ2-3, with D uncertain. The CDR3 runs to 15 residues. The V end was cut by 4 bases, the J end by 4 bases, with 15 bases between. Per germline, CDR1 KGHSH and CDR2 LQKENI. This CDR3 is CASSRALRPPDTQYF. DNA of the CDR3: TGTGCCAGCTCACGGGCCTTAAGACCTCCAGATACGCAGTATTTT.

The V gene is TRBV2, the J gene TRBJ2-7, with unresolved D. V shed 10 bases and J shed 0 bases, with 10 bases lying between them. CDR3 length equals 12 residues. CDR1 is SNHLY, CDR2 FYNNEI, per germline. CDR3 nucleotides: TGTGCCACCCGGGTGAGCTCCTACGAGCAGTACTTC. The encoded protein is CATRVSSYEQYF.

This sequence joins TRBV30 and TRBJ2-2; 8 bases agree with TRBD1. J was trimmed by 2 bases and V by 5 bases; bases with no gene match: 7. The CDR3 covers 15 residues. Germline CDR1 and CDR2: GTSNPN and SVGIG (reference sequence). The CDR3 region is CAWLPGQANTGELFF. The CDR3 bases are TGTGCCTGGTTGCCGGGACAGGCTAACACCGGGGAGCTGTTTTTT.

This clone was seen just once. V usage is TRBV6-2 or TRBV6-3 and J usage is TRBJ2-3; 11 bases line up with TRBD1. CDR1 is MNHEY and CDR2 is SVGEGT in the germline V gene. V was clipped by 4 bases and J by 4 bases; unmatched bases: 4. The CDR3 is made up of 15 amino acids. The CDR3 loop reads CASSSGQGVADTQYF. The CDR3, as DNA: TGTGCCAGCAGTTCGGGACAGGGGGTCGCAGATACGCAGTATTTT.

V is TRBV5-1 and J is TRBJ2-7; 12 nucleotides match TRBD2. V gave up 4 bases and J gave up 4 bases; unmatched junction bases: 6. This CDR3 spans 15 amino acids. Per the germline V gene, CDR1 is SGHRS and CDR2 is YFSETQ. The CDR3 protein is CASSKTSGSVYEQYF. The DNA for the CDR3 is TGCGCCAGCAGCAAGACTAGCGGGAGTGTTTACGAGCAGTACTTC. The full variable domain, its missing parts supplied by reference TRBV5-1 and TRBJ2-7, is KAGVTQTPRYLIKTRGQQVTLSCSPISGHRSVSWYQQTPGQGLQFLFEYFSETQRNKGNFPGRFSGRQFSNSRSEMNVSTLELGDSALYLCASSKTSGSVYEQYFGPGTRLTVT.

This clone was found once. The chain is built from TRBV6-2 or TRBV6-3 and TRBJ2-3; TRBD2 aligns across 8 bases. CDR3 length: 14 residues. Unmatched junction bases numbered 2, after V lost 4 bases and J lost 2 bases. CDR1 and CDR2 from the germline V gene are MNHEY and SVGEGT. The CDR3 spells CASSLAGSTDTQYF. CDR3 nucleotides: TGTGCCAGCAGTTTAGCGGGGTCCACAGATACGCAGTATTTT.

The rearrangement uses TRBV5-4 and TRBJ2-3; 14 nucleotides align to TRBD2. Germline V gene sequence: CDR1 SGHNT, CDR2 YYREEE (reference sequence). This CDR3 region has 15 residues. With 6 bases clipped from V and 6 bases from J, the junction kept 6 bases outside the gene matches. The chain's CDR3 is CASTMGLAGADTQYF. The CDR3 DNA is TGTGCCAGCACCATGGGACTAGCGGGGGCCGATACGCAGTATTTT.

The rearrangement links TRBV25-1 to TRBJ1-2; 9 positions agree with TRBD1. Germline CDR1 and CDR2: MGHDK and SYGVNS. The CDR3 consists of 13 residues. The V gene end was trimmed by 6 bases and the J gene end by 8 bases; junction bases not matched to a gene: 7. The CDR3 sequence is CASSRDRVTGYTF. The CDR3 coding sequence is TGTGCCAGCAGCCGGGACAGGGTAACCGGCTACACCTTC.

The CDR3 sequence: CASGPGVQETQYF. The DNA for the CDR3 is TGTGCCAGCGGCCCGGGTGTACAAGAGACCCAGTACTTC. This rearrangement joins TRBV7-2 to TRBJ2-5; D gene uncertain. Germline loops: CDR1 SGHTA, CDR2 FQGNSA. The CDR3 sequence is 13 residues long. With 8 bases removed from V and 2 bases from J, the gap between germline ends came to 12 bases.

The rearrangement uses TRBV13 and TRBJ2-2; no firm D call. The CDR3 spans 14 residues. V was cut by 5 bases and J by 3 bases, with 10 bases left in between. Germline V lookup: CDR1 PRHDT, CDR2 FYEKMQ (reference sequence). DNA of the CDR3: TGTGCCAGCAGCCCTGAGAGATACACCGGGGAGCTGTTTTTT. Protein: CASSPERYTGELFF.

This clone has a single count. The CDR3 bases are TGTGCCAGTAGTATGAGGACAGGGCTCCGCTCCTACAATGAGCAGTTCTTC. It yields the protein CASSMRTGLRSYNEQFF. This chain links TRBV19 with TRBJ2-1, with 8 bases identical to TRBD1. The CDR3 runs to 17 residues. Germline V CDR1 and CDR2: LNHDA, SQIVND (reference sequence). With 3 bases clipped from V and 0 bases from J, the junction kept 7 bases outside the gene matches. Using reference TRBV19 and TRBJ2-1 for the parts outside the CDR3, the full variable domain is DGGITQSPKYLFRKEGQNVTLSCEQNLNHDAMYWYRQDPGQGLRLIYYSQIVNDFQKGDIAEGYSVSREKKESFPLTVTSAQKNPTAFYLCASSMRTGLRSYNEQFFGPGTRLTVL.

The chain links TRBV11-1 to TRBJ2-2, with TRBD1 identical over 10 bases. The CDR3 totals 15 residues. Germline V gene data show CDR1 as SGHAT and CDR2 as FQDESV (reference sequence). J lost 6 bases, V lost 5 bases, and 6 bases had no gene match. The CDR3 nucleotides read TGTGCCAGCAGCCCTCGGGACAGGGGCGCCGGGGAGCTGTTTTTT. Translated, it gives CASSPRDRGAGELFF. Complete variable domain (other parts from reference TRBV11-1 and TRBJ2-2): EAEVAQSPRYKITEKSQAVAFWCDPISGHATLYWYRQILGQGPELLVQFQDESVVDDSQLPKDRFSAERLKGVDSTLKIQPAELGDSAMYLCASSPRDRGAGELFFGEGSRLTVL.

The chain joins TRBV19 to TRBJ2-2; weak D call: TRBD2 (6 bases). The germline gives CDR1 LNHDA, CDR2 SQIVND (reference sequence). The CDR3 runs 17 residues. V dropped 0 bases and J dropped 5 bases, with 16 bases sitting between them. CDR3 protein: CASSIDLSGWGTGELFF. CDR3 in DNA: TGTGCCAGTAGTATAGATCTCAGCGGGTGGGGGACCGGGGAGCTGTTTTTT.

The chain couples TRBV7-9 to TRBJ2-7; 7 nucleotides match TRBD1. CDR1 and CDR2 (germline): SEHNR, FQNEAQ (reference sequence). V was pared by 5 bases and J by 6 bases, with 13 bases of the junction left unmatched. This CDR3 is built from 15 residues. CDR3 bases: TGTGCCAGCAGCCCCCGCCCGACAGGGCAAGTCGAGCAGTACTTC. This gives the protein CASSPRPTGQVEQYF.